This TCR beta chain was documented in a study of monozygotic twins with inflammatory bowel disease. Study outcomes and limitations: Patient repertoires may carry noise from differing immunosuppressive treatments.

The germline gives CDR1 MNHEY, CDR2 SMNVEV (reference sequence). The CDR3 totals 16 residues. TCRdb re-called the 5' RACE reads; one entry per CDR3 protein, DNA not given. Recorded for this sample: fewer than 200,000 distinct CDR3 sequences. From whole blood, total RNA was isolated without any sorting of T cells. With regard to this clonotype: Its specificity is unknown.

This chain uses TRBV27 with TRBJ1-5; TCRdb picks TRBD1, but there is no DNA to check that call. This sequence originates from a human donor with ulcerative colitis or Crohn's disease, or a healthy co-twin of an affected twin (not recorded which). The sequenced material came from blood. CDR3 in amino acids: CASSLGDRVGNQPQHF.